A single sample gave rise to the 5 T cell receptor beta chains below, sequenced in a study of cytomegalovirus exposure and HLA in healthy donors (dated by TCRdb to between 2016 and 2019). Libraries were constructed by the immunoSEQ multiplex PCR assay. TCRdb retrieved this table from immuneACCESS and kept in-frame rearrangements only. Not all clones are present; in checked studies, unresolved V genes account for under half, and no reason is known for the remainder. Present in this sample are 130,000 or so clones, about 91% of which were seen just once. The top ten clones comprise approximately 1.2% of the sample. The sequenced sample consisted of PBMCs. The receptors stem from a woman under 30 in good health and CMV-seronegative.

The J gene is TRBJ2-5, the V gene TRBV6-1; D not resolved. Germline-derived CDR1 and CDR2 are MNHNS and SASEGT. V gave up 10 bases and J gave up 1 base, with 13 bases separating them. The CDR3 is 13 residues long. For the CDR3, the DNA is TGTGCCACCTCTGCGATTCTCCAAGAGACCCAGTACTTC. It yields the protein CATSAILQETQYF.

The V and J genes are TRBV27 and TRBJ1-6; 11 nucleotides line up with TRBD1. V was clipped by 5 bases and J by 4 bases; unmatched bases: 19. CDR3 size: 21 residues. CDR1 and CDR2 (germline): MNHEY, SMNVEV (reference sequence). The CDR3 DNA is TGTGCCAGCAGTACACTACTTAAGGGGGACAGGGGGAAATCATATAATTCACCCCTCCACTTT. It encodes CASSTLLKGDRGKSYNSPLHF.

The chain employs TRBV5-4 and TRBJ1-1; 7 positions agree with TRBD1. The CDR3 covers 15 residues. Germline V CDR1 and CDR2: SGHNT, YYREEE (reference sequence). V lost 6 bases to trimming and J lost 1 base; unmatched junction nucleotides: 9. The CDR3 is CASTYRGNANTEAFF. CDR3 nucleotide sequence: TGTGCCAGCACCTACAGGGGAAATGCGAACACTGAAGCTTTCTTT.

This rearrangement joins TRBV7-9 to TRBJ2-5; 10 bases match TRBD2. The CDR3 runs 16 residues. Germline loops: CDR1 SEHNR, CDR2 FQNEAQ (reference sequence). V shed 4 bases, J shed 4 bases, and the junction held 9 bases outside the gene matches. The CDR3 reads CASSSAGGHNRETQYF. The CDR3 DNA follows: TGTGCCAGCAGCTCAGCGGGGGGGCATAATAGAGAGACCCAGTACTTC.

This clone was found a few times. The rearrangement links TRBV7-9 to TRBJ1-2, with D hard to call. Germline V gene sequence: CDR1 SEHNR, CDR2 FQNEAQ (reference sequence). The V end lost 1 base, the J end lost 5 bases, and 11 bases lay between the germline ends. The CDR3 loop spans 14 amino acids. As DNA, the CDR3 is TGTGCCAGCAGCTTAGAACGTCAGTCGTATGGCTACACCTTC. It translates to CASSLERQSYGYTF.